A single sample is the source of the 32 T cell receptor beta chains below, sequenced in a study of OX40 agonist ivuxolimab in advanced cancers. Clones were sequenced by immunoSEQ multiplex PCR, and TCRdb holds only the in-frame ones, with some missing. This table has 90,000 to 120,000 clones, roughly 90% appearing once. The sample in question was CD4+ or CD8+ T cells sorted from blood, obtained in a trial of the OX40 agonist ivuxolimab. Every receptor here comes from an adult with an advanced solid tumor such as melanoma, head and neck, liver or kidney cancer.

This chain uses TRBV2 with TRBJ2-7; perhaps D is TRBD1 or TRBD2 (7 bases each). V was pared by 8 bases and J by 1 base, with 18 bases between. Germline values: CDR1 SNHLY, CDR2 FYNNEI. The CDR3 is made up of 15 amino acids. The CDR3 loop reads CASLRGLAESYEQYF. The CDR3 coding sequence is TGTGCCAGCCTAAGGGGGCTAGCGGAGTCCTACGAGCAGTACTTC.

This rearrangement joins TRBV25-1 to TRBJ2-1; tentatively, D is TRBD1 (5 bases). CDR1 MGHDK and CDR2 SYGVNS come from the germline V gene. The length of the CDR3 is 16 residues. Trimming stripped 3 bases from V and 3 bases from J, with 15 bases between. For the CDR3, the DNA is TGTGCCAGCAGTGATTTAGCAGGGATGGGCTACAATGAGCAGTTCTTC. Protein product: CASSDLAGMGYNEQFF.

The chain has TRBV29-1 and TRBJ2-1; perhaps D is TRBD1 or TRBD2 (5 bases each). Germline values: CDR1 SQVTM, CDR2 ANQGSEA. V was trimmed by 0 bases and J by 4 bases, leaving 19 bases between them. This CDR3 has 17 residues. The CDR3 here is CSVEDPGQVTKYNEQFF. The CDR3 DNA reads TGCAGCGTTGAAGATCCGGGGCAGGTTACCAAATACAATGAGCAGTTCTTC.

This clone was seen only a few times. The chain recombines TRBV21-1 with TRBJ2-5; the table's D call of TRBD2 was not tested on the DNA. TRBV21-1 constitutes a pseudogene. This CDR3 comprises 12 residues. The CDR3 coding sequence is TGTGCCAGCAGCCGGGACTATAAGACCCAGTACTTC. This translates into CASSRDYKTQYF.

The rearrangement uses TRBV27 and TRBJ2-1; TRBD2 aligns across 10 bases. Germline V gene data show CDR1 as MNHEY and CDR2 as SMNVEV (reference sequence). The CDR3 covers 16 residues. Trimming cost V 0 bases and J 4 bases; bases outside gene matches: 3. The CDR3 DNA is TGTGCCAGCAGTTTATCGGGACTAGCGATTTACAATGAGCAGTTCTTC. Its translation: CASSLSGLAIYNEQFF.

The chain joins TRBV6-4 to TRBJ2-5; TRBD2 matches at 11 bases. The CDR3 has 15 residues. V lost 9 bases and J lost 3; bases outside the gene matches: 9. Germline V lookup: CDR1 MRHNA, CDR2 SNTAGT. The CDR3 is CARFEPGLAEETQYF. The CDR3 coding sequence is TGTGCCAGGTTTGAACCGGGACTAGCGGAAGAGACCCAGTACTTC.

The chain links TRBV11-1 to TRBJ1-1; D gene ambiguous. The CDR3 covers 11 residues. Germline V CDR1 and CDR2: SGHAT, FQDESV (reference sequence). The germline V and J ends were trimmed by 5 bases and 6 bases, with 7 bases remaining between them. The CDR3 loop reads CASSPMAEAFF. The DNA for the CDR3 is TGTGCCAGCAGCCCCATGGCTGAAGCTTTCTTT.

V gene TRBV11-2 combines with J gene TRBJ1-2; tentatively, D is TRBD1 (5 bases). Per germline, CDR1 SGHAT and CDR2 FQNNGV. V was clipped by 4 bases and J by 4 bases, with 16 bases between them. The CDR3 is 15 residues long. In nucleotides, the CDR3 is TGTGCCAGCAGCTCCCACCGGGACGGACGCTATGGCTACACCTTC. It yields the protein CASSSHRDGRYGYTF.

V and J are TRBV12-2 and TRBJ2-2; TRBD1 is the table's D call, not checked against the DNA. TRBV12-2 is assigned pseudogene status. This CDR3 contains 19 residues. CDR3 sequence: CASRLEWASIVGGTGELFF. CDR3 sequence (DNA): TGTGCAAGTCGCTTAGAATGGGCCTCCATAGTGGGTGGCACCGGGGAGCTGTTTTTT.

This chain joins TRBV6-6 and TRBJ2-7, with a weak D call TRBD2 (5 bases). CDR3 length equals 13 residues. V was trimmed by 0 bases and J by 5 bases, leaving 8 bases between them. Germline CDR1 and CDR2: MNHNY and SVGAGI (reference sequence). As DNA, the CDR3 is TGTGCCAGCAGTTACTCACTAGGGAACGAGCAGTACTTC. Translating it yields CASSYSLGNEQYF.

CDR3 region: CASSLLGGSTDTQYF. CDR3 bases: TGTGCCAGCAGCCTTCTTGGGGGGAGCACAGATACGCAGTATTTT. V is TRBV5-4 and J is TRBJ2-3, with a tentative D call TRBD2 (6 bases). Trimming took off 4 bases at V and 0 bases at J, with 12 bases between the two ends. CDR1 SGHNT and CDR2 YYREEE come from the germline V gene (reference sequence). This CDR3 comprises 15 residues.

The chain carries TRBV19 and TRBJ1-2; D is ambiguous. Trimming took 10 bases from V and 3 from J, leaving 15 bases between them. Germline lookup yields CDR1 LNHDA and CDR2 SQIVND (reference sequence). This CDR3 has 13 residues. Written as DNA, the CDR3 is TGTGCCACCTCACAGATCTCTTACTATGGCTACACCTTC. This encodes CATSQISYYGYTF.

In its sample, this clone was seen once. The chain joins TRBV2 to TRBJ2-7, with D perhaps assigned TRBD1 or TRBD2 (5 bases each). The CDR3 runs 15 residues. Germline loops: CDR1 SNHLY, CDR2 FYNNEI. V lost 6 bases and J lost 6, with 21 bases in between. The CDR3 coding sequence is TGTGCCAGCAGGGGGGACCCACCGGGAACGGGCGAGCAGTACTTC. This encodes CASRGDPPGTGEQYF.

Only one count was recorded for this clone. The J gene is TRBJ2-3, the V gene TRBV5-1; 15 bases map to TRBD2. The CDR3 is made up of 17 amino acids. From germline, CDR1 is SGHRS and CDR2 YFSETQ. V dropped 4 bases and J dropped 1; count of bases not matched to a gene: 4. CDR3: CASSGLAGGPGTDTQYF. The CDR3, as DNA: TGCGCCAGCAGCGGACTAGCGGGAGGGCCGGGCACAGATACGCAGTATTTT.

For the CDR3, the DNA is TGTGCCAGCAGTTACGACAGAGCCGGGGGCACTGAAGCTTTCTTT. Translated, it gives CASSYDRAGGTEAFF. This chain joins TRBV6-5 and TRBJ1-1; tentative D call: TRBD1 (5 bases). V lost 2 bases and J 4 bases, leaving 14 bases between the germline ends. Germline lookup yields CDR1 MNHEY and CDR2 SVGAGI. The CDR3 consists of 15 residues.

The rearrangement links TRBV6-1 to TRBJ2-1; no firm D call. V was trimmed by 7 bases and J by 8 bases, leaving 18 bases between them. CDR1 is MNHNS and CDR2 is SASEGT in the germline V gene. The CDR3 spans 14 residues. Here the CDR3 DNA reads TGTGCCAGCATGGCTCTAAAACCTCTCGATGAGCAGTTCTTC. This sequence encodes CASMALKPLDEQFF.

This clone was observed a single time. The chain employs TRBV7-9 and TRBJ1-2; TRBD1 might be the D (6 bases). The CDR3 is made up of 15 amino acids. Germline V CDR1 and CDR2: SEHNR, FQNEAQ (reference sequence). The V end was cut by 2 bases, the J end by 2 bases, with 12 bases between. CDR3 nucleotide sequence: TGTGCCAGCAGCTTACAGGGGTTACAGAACTATGGCTACACCTTC. It encodes CASSLQGLQNYGYTF.

The chain uses TRBV5-6 and TRBJ2-1; D is possibly TRBD2 (6 bases). The CDR3 is 15 residues long. The germline V and J ends were trimmed by 5 bases and 0 bases, with 12 bases remaining between them. CDR1 is SGHDT and CDR2 is YYEEEE in the germline V gene. As DNA, the CDR3 is TGTGCCAGCAGTATCGGACTAAGCTCCTACAATGAGCAGTTCTTC. Translating gives CASSIGLSSYNEQFF.

The chain couples TRBV18 to TRBJ2-5, with D perhaps matching TRBD2 (5 bases). The J call may be in error: the DNA end matches TRBJ2-7 better. Germline CDR1 and CDR2: KGHSH and LQKENI. The CDR3 loop spans 16 amino acids. The CDR3 DNA sequence: TGTGCCAGCTCTCGCACGTCAATAAGCGGCTCCTACGAGCAGTACTTC. Translating it yields CASSRTSISGSYEQYF.

The chain uses TRBV27 and TRBJ1-3; a possible D gene is TRBD1 (5 bases). With 2 bases removed from V and 2 bases from J, the gap between germline ends came to 10 bases. Germline CDR1 reads MNHEY; CDR2 reads SMNVEV (reference sequence). The CDR3 runs 15 residues. CDR3 sequence reads: CASSLEGPPGNTIYF. The CDR3 coding sequence is TGTGCCAGCAGTTTAGAGGGGCCCCCTGGAAACACCATATATTTT.

This sequence joins TRBV30 and TRBJ2-7; TRBD1 agrees at 10 bases. V gave up 3 bases and J gave up 4 bases; unmatched junction bases: 0. There are 12 residues in the CDR3. CDR1 is GTSNPN and CDR2 is SVGIG in the germline V gene (reference sequence). The CDR3 DNA sequence: TGTGCCTGGAGGGACAGGGGGTACGAGCAGTACTTC. Amino acid sequence: CAWRDRGYEQYF.

This chain links TRBV7-6 with TRBJ1-1, with D perhaps matching TRBD1 (5 bases). Germline CDR1 reads SGHVS; CDR2 reads FNYEAQ. Trimming cost V 1 base and J 1 base, with 7 bases left between them. The CDR3 length is 14 residues. The CDR3 sequence is CASSLGGKNTEAFF. The DNA of the CDR3 is TGTGCCAGCAGCTTAGGGGGCAAGAACACTGAAGCTTTCTTT.

The chain couples TRBV18 to TRBJ1-3; no reliable D call. V was cut by 8 bases and J by 0 bases, with 11 bases left in between. Germline CDR1 is KGHSH and CDR2 is LQKENI. The CDR3 consists of 14 residues. The CDR3 sequence is CASQRGSSGNTIYF. The CDR3 nucleotides read TGTGCCAGCCAAAGAGGGAGCTCTGGAAACACCATATATTTT.

This chain uses TRBV11-2 with TRBJ2-3; TRBD1 might be the D (6 bases). The V end was cut by 5 bases, the J end by 8 bases, with 17 bases between. Germline-derived CDR1 and CDR2 are SGHAT and FQNNGV. CDR3 length: 14 residues. In DNA, the CDR3 is TGTGCCAGCAGCCCTCACAGGGATTTGACTACGCAGTATTTT. It encodes CASSPHRDLTTQYF.

The V and J genes are TRBV7-8 and TRBJ2-2; D might be TRBD1 or TRBD2, each matching 7 bases. The CDR3 length is 15 residues. Germline CDR1 SGHVS, CDR2 FQNEAQ. V was trimmed by 5 bases and J by 6 bases, leaving 16 bases between them. The CDR3 spells CASSRGAGGAGELFF. The CDR3 nucleotides are TGTGCCAGCAGCCGGGGGGCAGGGGGAGCCGGGGAGCTGTTTTTT. The variable domain in full, with the rest retrieved from reference TRBV7-8 and TRBJ2-2, is GAGVSQSPRYKVAKRGQDVALRCDPISGHVSLFWYQQALGQGPEFLTYFQNEAQLDKSGLPSDRFFAERPEGSVSTLKIQRTQQEDSAVYLCASSRGAGGAGELFFGEGSRLTVL.

This rearrangement joins TRBV18 to TRBJ2-3, with TRBD1 identical over 7 bases. CDR1 is KGHSH, CDR2 LQKENI, per germline. The CDR3 has 14 residues. Losses at the gene ends were 8 bases for V and 1 base for J; bases not matched to a gene: 6. Here the CDR3 DNA reads TGTGCCAGCCTCGAGGACAGGCGCACAGATACGCAGTATTTT. This sequence encodes CASLEDRRTDTQYF.

In nucleotides, the CDR3 is TGCGCCAGCAGGTCAACAGGGGTCTCCTATCAGCCCCAGCATTTT. Amino acid sequence: CASRSTGVSYQPQHF. The chain combines TRBV10-2 with TRBJ1-5; 7 positions agree with TRBD1. V was clipped by 6 bases and J by 5 bases; unmatched bases: 10. The CDR3 sequence is 15 residues long. Germline V gene data show CDR1 as WSHSY and CDR2 as SAAADI.

The chain recombines TRBV30 with TRBJ2-7; D might be TRBD1 (5 bases). V lost 0 bases and J 3 bases, leaving 12 bases between the germline ends. CDR3 size: 14 residues. Germline CDR1 reads GTSNPN; CDR2 reads SVGIG (reference sequence). CDR3 bases: TGTGCCTGGAGTGTTATCGGACATCTCTACGAGCAGTACTTC. Translating it yields CAWSVIGHLYEQYF.

This chain uses TRBV5-1 with TRBJ2-6, with 9 bases aligning to TRBD1. CDR1 is SGHRS and CDR2 is YFSETQ in the germline V gene. V shed 1 base, J shed 13 bases, and the junction held 9 bases outside the gene matches. The CDR3 loop spans 15 amino acids. CDR3 in DNA: TGCGCCAGCAGCTTGCGCACGGGACAGGGCCAGGTCCTGACTTTC. Protein: CASSLRTGQGQVLTF.

V and J are TRBV7-2 and TRBJ1-5; TRBD1 matches at 8 bases. CDR3 length equals 16 residues. Germline assignment: CDR1 SGHTA and CDR2 FQGNSA. Trimming at V came to 0 bases and at J to 7 bases, leaving 8 bases not matched to a gene. Here the CDR3 DNA reads TGTGCCAGCAGCTTAGCGATTGGACAGGGCAGGCAGCCCCAGCATTTT. Translated, it gives CASSLAIGQGRQPQHF.

In its sample, this clone was seen once. The chain employs TRBV7-8 and TRBJ2-7; no definite D call. The CDR3 is 14 amino acids. Per germline, CDR1 SGHVS and CDR2 FQNEAQ. Trimming left V 1 base short and J 0 bases short, with 7 bases between. CDR3 protein: CASSLDVTSYEQYF. In DNA, the CDR3 is TGTGCCAGCAGCTTAGACGTCACCTCCTACGAGCAGTACTTC. The complete variable domain, with remaining parts taken from reference TRBV7-8 and TRBJ2-7, reads GAGVSQSPRYKVAKRGQDVALRCDPISGHVSLFWYQQALGQGPEFLTYFQNEAQLDKSGLPSDRFFAERPEGSVSTLKIQRTQQEDSAVYLCASSLDVTSYEQYFGPGTRLTVT.

The gene calls are TRBV14 and TRBJ1-1, with D perhaps TRBD1 (6 bases). The V end lost 8 bases, the J end lost 4 bases, and 14 bases lay between the germline ends. The CDR3 contains 13 residues. The germline V gene encodes CDR1 SGHDN and CDR2 FVKESK. CDR3 protein: CASEQTRGTEAFF. The DNA for the CDR3 is TGTGCCAGCGAGCAAACCAGGGGCACTGAAGCTTTCTTT.